Listed below are T cell receptor beta chains from one sample, sequenced in a study of pediatric ulcerative colitis. Profiling relied on immunoSEQ multiplex PCR, and the TCRdb table lists in-frame clones only, not all of them. The sample shows under 30,000 clones, about 69% of them seen only once. What was sequenced was gut tissue. These receptors were obtained from a boy younger than 18 with severe ulcerative colitis. Both conserved end residues are part of each CDR3. A D gene is named only where the DNA matches it firmly. Rows give clone size only sometimes, using once, few, many, or a class for an expanded clone.

V gene	clone size	D gene	J gene	CDR3 protein	CDR3 DNA
TRBV29-1	-	TRBD1	TRBJ2-5	CSARTGRETQYF	TGCAGCGCCCGGACAGGGAGGGAGACCCAGTACTTC
TRBV27	-	TRBD2	TRBJ2-1	CASRTKSGTSGDNNEQFF	TGTGCCAGCAGAACTAAATCTGGGACTAGCGGGGATAACAATGAGCAGTTCTTC
TRBV7-8	-	-	TRBJ1-2	CASSLGPSPGPGPYGYTF	TGTGCCAGCAGCTTAGGCCCCTCTCCGGGACCCGGACCCTATGGCTACACCTTC
TRBV7-2	-	TRBD2	TRBJ2-7	CASTPTSGYEQYF	TGTGCCAGCACCCCGACTAGCGGCTACGAGCAGTACTTC
TRBV19	-	-	TRBJ2-7	CASNSGGGNFYEQYF	TGTGCCAGTAATTCAGGAGGCGGGAACTTCTACGAGCAGTACTTC
TRBV29-1	-	-	TRBJ2-5	CSVVGSKNKETQYF	TGCAGCGTTGTGGGGTCCAAGAATAAAGAGACCCAGTACTTC
TRBV29-1	few	-	TRBJ1-1	CSVVGQIAFF	TGCAGCGTTGTCGGGCAGATAGCTTTCTTT
TRBV5-1	-	TRBD2	TRBJ2-1	CASSGGLVNEQFF	TGCGCCAGCAGCGGGGGACTAGTCAATGAGCAGTTCTTC
TRBV10-2	few	-	TRBJ2-3	CASLETDTQYF	TGCGCCAGCCTGGAGACAGATACGCAGTATTTT
TRBV9	few	-	TRBJ1-1	CASSADWTEAFF	TGTGCCAGCAGCGCGGACTGGACTGAAGCTTTCTTT
TRBV11-1	-	TRBD2	TRBJ2-1	CASSLTSGYNEQFF	TGTGCCAGCAGCTTGACTAGCGGTTACAATGAGCAGTTCTTC
TRBV6-5	-	-	TRBJ2-5	CASSSRETQYF	TGTGCCAGCAGTTCACGAGAGACCCAGTACTTC
TRBV10-2	-	-	TRBJ2-7	CASQRTYEQYF	TGCGCCAGCCAAAGGACTTACGAGCAGTACTTC
TRBV29-1	-	-	TRBJ2-3	CSVAPTSRALAGTQYF	TGCAGCGTTGCCCCGACTAGTAGGGCCTTAGCAGGTACGCAGTATTTT
TRBV7-6	-	-	TRBJ2-5	CASSRRPGVETQYF	TGTGCCAGCAGCCGTCGCCCAGGGGTCGAGACCCAGTACTTC
TRBV10-3	-	-	TRBJ1-1	CAISNLEGSTEAFF	TGTGCCATCAGTAACCTAGAGGGGAGCACTGAAGCTTTCTTT
TRBV19	-	TRBD2	TRBJ2-3	CASSLTSGRTDTQYF	TGTGCCAGTAGTCTTACTAGCGGGAGGACAGATACGCAGTATTTT
TRBV5-1	-	-	TRBJ2-2	CASSSGDRTTGELFF	TGCGCCAGCAGCAGCGGGGACAGAACAACCGGGGAGCTGTTTTTT
TRBV2	-	TRBD2	TRBJ2-3	CASSEGGRATDTQYF	TGTGCCAGCAGTGAAGGTGGGAGGGCCACAGATACGCAGTATTTT